This TCR beta chain emerged from a study of T-cell memory formation after mild COVID-19. On the study more broadly: TCR clusters largely stayed donor specific.

The 5'RACE method, run with constant-segment primers, produced TCR alpha and TCR beta cDNA libraries (carrying sample barcodes and UMIs). TCRdb passed the 5' RACE reads through MiXCR, listing each CDR3 protein once. The sample has about 90,000 distinct CDR3 sequences, around 16% seen once. Findings and limits, study-wide: CD4+ bias marked clones expanding day 15 to 37, unlike balanced contracting clones.

From germline, CDR1 is SGHRS and CDR2 YFSETQ. Trimming cost V 1 base and J 5 bases, with 7 bases left between them. There are 12 residues in the CDR3. This clonotype occurred a few times. The antigen is unknown. The chain links TRBV5-1 to TRBJ2-7; D ambiguous. The sequenced sample consisted of PBMCs or a T cell subset sorted from them (not recorded which). This TCR derives from a young man who had mild COVID-19 (a few samples of this study predate the infection). Cell type and time point are not known. CDR3 sequence reads: CASSLSVDEQYF. In DNA form, the CDR3 reads TGCGCCAGCAGCTTGTCGGTAGACGAGCAGTACTTC.